This paragraph reports one T cell receptor beta chain. The data belong to a study of low-dose radiotherapy and immunotherapy resistance in tumors. Study-level background: Daily intake of oral aspirin 300 mg by patients lasted four cycles and began on cycle 1 day 1.

This CDR3 is built from 14 residues. Germline assignment: CDR1 MRHNA and CDR2 SNTAGT. V was clipped by 9 bases and J by 4 bases; unmatched bases: 11. Both TCRalpha and TCRbeta chains were reverse transcribed with V-gene-specific primers. The authors amplified TCRs for 20 to 25 PCR cycles with a constant-region primer and a V-primer adapter. TCRdb ran MiXCR on the reads and lists one entry per CDR3 protein. The sample yields around 76,000 distinct CDR3 sequences, around a third seen once. Time point denoted: before trial treatment. This clonotype was sampled from a female donor with ovarian cancer. This chain connects TRBV6-4 to TRBJ2-7; 8 nucleotides align to TRBD1. The sample in question was PBMCs, obtained before treatment. The CDR3 region is CARDDDRGVYEQYF. The CDR3 bases are TGTGCCAGGGACGACGACAGGGGAGTGTACGAGCAGTACTTC.